The 17 T cell receptor beta chains below were found in one sample sequenced in a study of T cells after yellow fever vaccination. One entry per CDR3 protein results from TCRdb running MiXCR on the 5' RACE reads. Of tens of thousands of distinct CDR3 sequences in the sample, approximately 7% are singletons; the top ten hold around 35%. The specimen comprised CD8+ T cells sorted from PBMCs, sampled about 5 days after the first yellow fever vaccination. The receptors were gathered from a man in his late teens or twenties who received the YFV17D yellow fever vaccine.

The chain recombines TRBV25-1 with TRBJ1-3; no clear D. V was cut by 3 bases and J by 8 bases, with 11 bases left in between. This CDR3 spans 13 amino acids. CDR1 and CDR2 (germline): MGHDK, SYGVNS. The CDR3 nucleotides are TGTGCCAGCAGTGATCCTAAAGAGGACACCATATATTTT. Protein: CASSDPKEDTIYF.

As to this clonotype: A much larger clone lies a single base off, so this may be a read error. The chain couples TRBV27 to TRBJ2-7; TRBD1 might be the D (6 bases). The germline gives CDR1 MNHEY, CDR2 SMNVEV (reference sequence). The CDR3 spans 15 residues. The ends were cut back, 2 bases at V and 4 bases at J, with 15 bases in the middle. The DNA of the CDR3 is TGTGCCAGCAGTTTAGCTACAGGGTTTTGTTACGAGCAGTACTTC. This translates into CASSLATGFCYEQYF.

This clonotype was seen a handful of times. This rearrangement joins TRBV4-2 to TRBJ1-5, with 7 bases fitting TRBD1. The V gene end was trimmed by 4 bases and the J gene end by 0 bases; junction bases not matched to a gene: 6. The germline V gene encodes CDR1 LGHNA and CDR2 YNFKEQ. CDR3 length: 16 amino acids. CDR3 sequence: CASSREGAHSNQPQHF. The CDR3, as DNA: TGTGCCAGCAGCCGGGAGGGGGCACATAGCAATCAGCCCCAGCATTTT.

CDR3 bases: TGTGCCAGCAGCTTAGGGCCCCGGTACCAAGAGACCCAGTACTTC. Its protein is CASSLGPRYQETQYF. The V and J genes are TRBV7-9 and TRBJ2-5; D is ambiguous. The CDR3 has 15 amino acids. V gave up 1 base and J gave up 0 bases, with 9 bases separating them. Germline V CDR1 and CDR2: SEHNR, FQNEAQ (reference sequence).

This clonotype was seen a handful of times. V and J are TRBV7-2 and TRBJ2-7; 8 bases fit TRBD2. Per germline, CDR1 SGHTA and CDR2 FQGNSA. Trimming at V came to 5 bases and at J to 1 base, leaving 10 bases not matched to a gene. This CDR3 spans 16 amino acids. The CDR3 nucleotides read TGTGCCAGCAGCCCCATTACTAGCGGTATTTCCTACGAGCAGTACGTC. Translated, it gives CASSPITSGISYEQYV.

This clonotype was seen more than once but under ten times. The chain carries TRBV7-9 and TRBJ2-7; 10 bases align to TRBD1. CDR3 length: 15 amino acids. Per germline, CDR1 SEHNR and CDR2 FQNEAQ (reference sequence). J lost 5 bases, V lost 7 bases, and 11 bases had no gene match. The CDR3 spells CASTQIRDRGHEQYV. CDR3 DNA sequence: TGTGCCAGCACCCAAATCCGGGACAGGGGTCACGAGCAGTACGTC.

The table lists this clonotype with many counts. Compared with germline, one end of the junction differs, possibly owing to a read error. The chain carries TRBV7-8 and TRBJ2-5; 9 nucleotides match TRBD1. Germline assignment: CDR1 SGHVS and CDR2 FQNEAQ. The CDR3 has 12 amino acids. CDR3 DNA: TGTGCCAGCAGCTTACCGGGACAGGGTTGGGACTTC. Translation: CASSLPGQGWDF.

This clonotype was seen a handful of times. The chain joins TRBV7-2 to TRBJ1-1; no firm D call. V was trimmed by 1 base and J by 4 bases, leaving 10 bases between them. Germline V lookup: CDR1 SGHTA, CDR2 FQGNSA. The CDR3 totals 14 residues. In DNA form, the CDR3 reads TGTGCCAGCAGCTTAGTCCCAGTTTCCACTGAAGCTTTCTTT. As protein: CASSLVPVSTEAFF. Full variable domain (outside the CDR3, taken from reference TRBV7-2 and TRBJ1-1): GAGVSQSPSNKVTEKGKDVELRCDPISGHTALYWYRQSLGQGLEFLIYFQGNSAPDKSGLPSDRFSAERTGGSVSTLTIQRTQQEDSAVYLCASSLVPVSTEAFFGQGTRLTVV.

The chain joins TRBV27 to TRBJ1-2; 8 bases are a match to TRBD1. V shed 10 bases and J 8 bases; nucleotides not matched to a gene: 15. Germline loops: CDR1 MNHEY, CDR2 SMNVEV (reference sequence). The CDR3 has 14 residues. The DNA of the CDR3 is TGTGCCACCTATTCCTTGACAGGGGTTCACGGCTACACCTTC. It yields the protein CATYSLTGVHGYTF.

This clonotype was seen a few times. CDR3 in DNA: TGTGCCAGCAGCGTACCTACTGGGGCCAACGTCCTGACTTTC. It translates to CASSVPTGANVLTF. This rearrangement joins TRBV9 to TRBJ2-6; D is uncertain. The CDR3 consists of 14 residues. V was cut by 1 base and J by 2 bases, with 4 bases left in between. Germline V gene data show CDR1 as SGDLS and CDR2 as YYNGEE.

This clonotype was counted only a few times. J is TRBJ2-1 and V is TRBV6-2 or TRBV6-3; 9 nucleotides match TRBD1. Per the germline V gene, CDR1 is MNHEY and CDR2 is SVGEGT. Trimming cost V 5 bases and J 0 bases; bases outside gene matches: 2. The CDR3 consists of 15 residues. The CDR3 bases are TGTGCCAGCAGTGAGACAGGGGGCTCCTACAATGAGCAGTTCTTC. It codes for CASSETGGSYNEQFF.

This clonotype was found many times. The chain recombines TRBV19 with TRBJ2-2; TRBD1 matches 7 bases. V lost 9 bases and J lost 4; bases outside the gene matches: 5. The CDR3 spans 13 residues. The V gene's germline CDR1 is LNHDA and CDR2 SQIVND (reference sequence). The CDR3 DNA reads TGTGCCAGCACAGGGGCCGCCACCGGGGAGCTGTTTTTT. As protein: CASTGAATGELFF.

This rearrangement joins TRBV7-9 to TRBJ2-3, with 7 bases aligning to TRBD1. The V gene end was trimmed by 4 bases and the J gene end by 5 bases; junction bases not matched to a gene: 12. The CDR3 length is 16 residues. From germline, CDR1 is SEHNR and CDR2 FQNEAQ (reference sequence). CDR3 region: CASSSPVQGVKDTQYF. The CDR3 DNA sequence: TGTGCCAGCAGCTCCCCCGTCCAGGGGGTGAAAGATACGCAGTATTTT. Full variable domain (missing parts from reference TRBV7-9 and TRBJ2-3): DTGVSQNPRHKITKRGQNVTFRCDPISEHNRLYWYRQTLGQGPEFLTYFQNEAQLEKSRLLSDRFSAERPKGSFSTLEIQRTEQGDSAMYLCASSSPVQGVKDTQYFGPGTRLTVL.

The genes are TRBV2 and TRBJ2-5; 13 nucleotides agree with TRBD2. This CDR3 has 15 amino acids. J lost 2 bases, V lost 8 bases, and 5 bases had no gene match. Per germline, CDR1 SNHLY and CDR2 FYNNEI. The CDR3 is CASGKGLAGQETQYF. Here the CDR3 DNA reads TGTGCCAGCGGAAAGGGACTAGCGGGACAAGAGACCCAGTACTTC.

This chain uses TRBV7-6 with TRBJ1-2, with a possible D match to TRBD1 (6 bases). V was trimmed by 0 bases and J by 0 bases, leaving 14 bases between them. Per the germline V gene, CDR1 is SGHVS and CDR2 is FNYEAQ. The CDR3 is made up of 17 amino acids. The CDR3 loop reads CASSLAVPGQPNYGYTF. CDR3 sequence (DNA): TGTGCCAGCAGCTTAGCGGTGCCGGGACAACCTAACTATGGCTACACCTTC.

This clonotype was found many times. CDR3 residues: CASSAYSQGAVRNEQFF. The CDR3, as DNA: TGCGCCAGCAGCGCCTACTCGCAGGGGGCTGTGAGGAATGAGCAGTTCTTC. This chain uses TRBV4-1 with TRBJ2-1; 8 bases map to TRBD1. Germline V lookup: CDR1 MGHRA, CDR2 YSYEKL. Trimming cost V 5 bases and J 7 bases; bases outside gene matches: 16. The CDR3 is 17 amino acids.

V is TRBV7-6 and J is TRBJ2-2; D assignment may be TRBD1 or TRBD2 (5 bases each). The CDR3 is 16 amino acids. V lost 4 bases and J 7 bases, leaving 19 bases between the germline ends. CDR1 and CDR2 (germline): SGHVS, FNYEAQ. CDR3 in amino acids: CASSSEPGRIVGELFF. DNA of the CDR3: TGTGCCAGCAGCTCAGAGCCGGGGCGGATCGTCGGGGAGCTGTTTTTT. The full variable domain, its missing parts supplied by reference TRBV7-6 and TRBJ2-2, is GAGVSQSPRYKVTKRGQDVALRCDPISGHVSLYWYRQALGQGPEFLTYFNYEAQQDKSGLPNDRFSAERPEGSISTLTIQRTEQRDSAMYRCASSSEPGRIVGELFFGEGSRLTVL.